What follows are 6 T cell receptor beta chains derived from one specimen sequenced in a study of cytomegalovirus exposure and HLA in healthy donors. PCR employed 60 Vbeta and 13 Jbeta primers. Assay: immunoSEQ multiplex PCR; the TCRdb copy retains only in-frame clones and omits some. Of about 72,000 clones listed, around three quarters are singletons. Specimen: PBMCs. The receptors were gathered from a man aged 35 to 55 in good health and CMV-seronegative.

The chain links TRBV2 to TRBJ1-5; D gene uncertain. Germline CDR1 SNHLY, CDR2 FYNNEI. The CDR3 consists of 15 residues. V gave up 1 base and J gave up 3 bases, with 10 bases separating them. CDR3 loop: CASSEGAWANQPQHF. The DNA of the CDR3 is TGTGCCAGCAGTGAAGGGGCTTGGGCCAATCAGCCCCAGCATTTT.

This clone has only one observation. This chain links TRBV7-2 with TRBJ2-1; TRBD2 agrees at 7 bases. The germline V gene has CDR1 SGHTA and CDR2 FQGNSA. The V segment lost 5 bases and the J segment 9 bases; nucleotides outside the gene matches: 16. CDR3 length equals 16 residues. CDR3 in DNA: TGTGCCAGCAGCCCCTTGTCGGTGCGGGGGAATGGTGAGCAGTTCTTC. Protein product: CASSPLSVRGNGEQFF. The full variable domain, with the rest looked up from reference TRBV7-2 and TRBJ2-1, is GAGVSQSPSNKVTEKGKDVELRCDPISGHTALYWYRQSLGQGLEFLIYFQGNSAPDKSGLPSDRFSAERTGGSVSTLTIQRTQQEDSAVYLCASSPLSVRGNGEQFFGPGTRLTVL.

The chain has TRBV5-4 and TRBJ2-7, with 9 positions matching TRBD1. Germline CDR1 SGHNT, CDR2 YYREEE (reference sequence). With 0 bases clipped from V and 5 bases from J, the junction kept 6 bases outside the gene matches. CDR3 length: 15 amino acids. The CDR3 coding sequence is TGTGCCAGCAGCTTGGCGGGGACAGGGCGCGACGAGCAGTACTTC. This gives the protein CASSLAGTGRDEQYF.

The rearrangement links TRBV29-1 to TRBJ1-5; TRBD1 might be the D (5 bases). The length of the CDR3 is 13 residues. Germline CDR1 SQVTM, CDR2 ANQGSEA. The ends were cut back, 4 bases at V and 2 bases at J, with 9 bases in the middle. CDR3: CSVGRDGNQPQHF. The CDR3 bases are TGCAGCGTTGGCAGGGATGGCAATCAGCCCCAGCATTTT.

CDR3 bases: TGTGCCAGCCGCCCCGGGGGCTCTGGAAACACCATATATTTT. Amino acids: CASRPGGSGNTIYF. The chain is built from TRBV19 and TRBJ1-3; maybe TRBD1 (5 bases). The germline gives CDR1 LNHDA, CDR2 SQIVND (reference sequence). This CDR3 is 14 amino acids long. Trimming took 9 bases from V and 0 from J, leaving 12 bases between them.

This chain uses TRBV28 with TRBJ1-2, with 9 bases identical to TRBD1. Germline V gene data show CDR1 as MDHEN and CDR2 as SYDVKM. This CDR3 has 15 amino acids. Trimming at V came to 4 bases and at J to 1 base, leaving 4 bases not matched to a gene. CDR3 protein: CASSSGQGRNYGYTF. CDR3 DNA sequence: TGTGCCAGCAGTTCTGGACAGGGGCGTAACTATGGCTACACCTTC.